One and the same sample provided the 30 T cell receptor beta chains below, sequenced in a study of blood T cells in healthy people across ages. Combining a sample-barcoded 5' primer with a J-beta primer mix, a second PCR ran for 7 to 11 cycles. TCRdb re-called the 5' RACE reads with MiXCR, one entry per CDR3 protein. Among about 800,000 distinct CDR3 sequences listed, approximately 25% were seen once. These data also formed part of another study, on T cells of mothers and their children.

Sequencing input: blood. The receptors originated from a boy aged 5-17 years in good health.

The CDR3 is CASRETSQQFF. CDR3 nucleotides: TGTGCCAGCAGGGAGACTAGCCAGCAGTTCTTC. This chain uses TRBV28 with TRBJ2-1; 7 bases line up with TRBD2. The CDR3 contains 11 residues. Germline CDR1 reads MDHEN; CDR2 reads SYDVKM. With V trimmed by 6 bases and J by 11 bases, 4 bases remained unmatched.

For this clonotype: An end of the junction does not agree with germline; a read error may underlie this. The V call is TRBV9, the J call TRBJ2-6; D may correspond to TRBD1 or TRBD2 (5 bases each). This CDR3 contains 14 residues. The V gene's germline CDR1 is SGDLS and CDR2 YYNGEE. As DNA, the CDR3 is TGTGCCAGCACCGGGGTAGCTGGGGCCAACGTCCTGGCTTTC. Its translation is CASTGVAGANVLAF.

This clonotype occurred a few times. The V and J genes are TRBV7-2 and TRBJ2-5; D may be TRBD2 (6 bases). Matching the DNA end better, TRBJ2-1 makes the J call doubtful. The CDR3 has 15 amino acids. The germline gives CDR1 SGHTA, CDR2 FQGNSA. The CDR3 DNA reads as TGTGCCAGCAGCTTAGGGGGGACTGTCTCCAATGAGCAGTTCTTC. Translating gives CASSLGGTVSNEQFF.

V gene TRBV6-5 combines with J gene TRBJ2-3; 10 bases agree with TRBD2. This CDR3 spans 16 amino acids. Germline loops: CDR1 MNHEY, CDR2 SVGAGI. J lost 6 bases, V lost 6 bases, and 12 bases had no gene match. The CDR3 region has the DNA TGTGCCAGCAGCCCCCAAGCGGGAGGGCTGGGGGATACGCAGTATTTT. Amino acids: CASSPQAGGLGDTQYF.

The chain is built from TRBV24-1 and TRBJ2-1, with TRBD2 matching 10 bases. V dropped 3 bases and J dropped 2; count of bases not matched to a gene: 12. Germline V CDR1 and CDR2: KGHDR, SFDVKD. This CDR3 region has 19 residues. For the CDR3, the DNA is TGTGCCACCAGTGATGCGCTAGCGGGAGCTTCGCCGGCCTACAATGAGCAGTTCTTC. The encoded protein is CATSDALAGASPAYNEQFF.

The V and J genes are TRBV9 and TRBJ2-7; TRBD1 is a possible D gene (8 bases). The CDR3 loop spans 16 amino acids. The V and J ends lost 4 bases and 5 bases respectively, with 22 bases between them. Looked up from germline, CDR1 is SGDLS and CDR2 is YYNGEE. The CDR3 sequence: CASSISEETGGDEQYF. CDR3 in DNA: TGTGCCAGCAGCATAAGTGAGGAAACAGGGGGGGACGAGCAGTACTTC.

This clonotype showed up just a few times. CDR3 DNA: TGTGCCAGCAGCCAAGAATACCTTGGGGGAGCCGAGACCCAGTACTTC. It yields the protein CASSQEYLGGAETQYF. The chain combines TRBV4-2 with TRBJ2-5; D is possibly TRBD1 or TRBD2 (5 bases each). This CDR3 is built from 16 residues. Trimming shortened V by 0 bases and J by 5 bases, and 16 bases separated the two germline ends. Germline CDR1 reads LGHNA; CDR2 reads YNFKEQ.

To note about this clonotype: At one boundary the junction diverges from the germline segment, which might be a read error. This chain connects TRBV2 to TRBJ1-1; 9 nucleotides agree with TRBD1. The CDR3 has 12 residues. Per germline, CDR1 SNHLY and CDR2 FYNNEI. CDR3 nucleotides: TGTGACAGCAGTACAGGGGGCTCTGAAGCTTTCTTT. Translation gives CDSSTGGSEAFF.

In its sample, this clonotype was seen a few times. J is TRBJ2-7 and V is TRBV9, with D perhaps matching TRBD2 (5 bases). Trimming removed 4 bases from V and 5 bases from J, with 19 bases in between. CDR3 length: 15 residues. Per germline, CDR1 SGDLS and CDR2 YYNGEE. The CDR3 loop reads CASSPDGSVGNEQYF. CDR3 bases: TGTGCCAGCAGCCCAGACGGTAGCGTAGGCAACGAGCAGTACTTC.

The CDR3 is CASSLEEGWSTEAFF. The CDR3, as DNA: TGCGCCAGCAGCTTGGAGGAGGGTTGGAGCACTGAAGCTTTCTTT. The J gene is TRBJ1-1, the V gene TRBV5-1, with no clear D. The germline V gene encodes CDR1 SGHRS and CDR2 YFSETQ. This CDR3 has 15 residues. Trimming took off 0 bases at V and 4 bases at J, with 13 bases between the two ends.

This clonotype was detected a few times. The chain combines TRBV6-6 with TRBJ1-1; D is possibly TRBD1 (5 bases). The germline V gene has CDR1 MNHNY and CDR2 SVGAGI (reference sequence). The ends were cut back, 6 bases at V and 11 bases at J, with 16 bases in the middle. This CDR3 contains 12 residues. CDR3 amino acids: CASSPGGEWAFF. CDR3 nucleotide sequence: TGTGCCAGCAGCCCCGGAGGGGAGTGGGCTTTCTTT.

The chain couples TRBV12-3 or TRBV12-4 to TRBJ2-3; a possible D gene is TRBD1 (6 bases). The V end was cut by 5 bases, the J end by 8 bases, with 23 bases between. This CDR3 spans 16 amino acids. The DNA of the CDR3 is TGTGCCAGCAGTGTCACGCCCACAGGGTATGCAGGTACGCAGTATTTT. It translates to CASSVTPTGYAGTQYF.

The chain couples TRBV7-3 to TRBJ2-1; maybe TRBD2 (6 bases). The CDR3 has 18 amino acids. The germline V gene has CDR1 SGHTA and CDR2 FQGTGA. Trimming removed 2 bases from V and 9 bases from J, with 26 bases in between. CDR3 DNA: TGTGCCAGCAGCTTAGGACCGTTAGCGGAACCCCCCGTTGGTGAGCAGTTCTTC. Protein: CASSLGPLAEPPVGEQFF. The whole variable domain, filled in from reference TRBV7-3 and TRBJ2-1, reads GAGVSQTPSNKVTEKGKYVELRCDPISGHTALYWYRQSLGQGPEFLIYFQGTGAADDSGLPNDRFFAVRPEGSVSTLKIQRTERGDSAVYLCASSLGPLAEPPVGEQFFGPGTRLTVL.

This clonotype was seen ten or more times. CDR3 region: CASSETGGETQYF. The DNA for the CDR3 is TGTGCCAGCAGCGAAACGGGCGGAGAGACCCAGTACTTC. The rearrangement links TRBV6-1 to TRBJ2-5; D gene uncertain. This CDR3 contains 13 residues. V was shortened by 6 bases and J by 4 bases, with 12 bases between the two germline ends. CDR1 is MNHNS, CDR2 SASEGT, per germline.

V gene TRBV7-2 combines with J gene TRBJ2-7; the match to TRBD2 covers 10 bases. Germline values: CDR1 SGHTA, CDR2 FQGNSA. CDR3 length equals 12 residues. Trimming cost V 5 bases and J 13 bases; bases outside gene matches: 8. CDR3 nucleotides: TGTGCCAGCAGCCACGACGGGACTAGCGCTTACTTC. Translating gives CASSHDGTSAYF.

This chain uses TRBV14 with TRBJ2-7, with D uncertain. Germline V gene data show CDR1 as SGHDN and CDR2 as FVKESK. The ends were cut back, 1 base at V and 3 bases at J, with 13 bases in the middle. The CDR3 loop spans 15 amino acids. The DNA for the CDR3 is TGTGCCAGCAGCCAAGGGGTTGTACGGTTCTACGAGCAGTACTTC. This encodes CASSQGVVRFYEQYF.

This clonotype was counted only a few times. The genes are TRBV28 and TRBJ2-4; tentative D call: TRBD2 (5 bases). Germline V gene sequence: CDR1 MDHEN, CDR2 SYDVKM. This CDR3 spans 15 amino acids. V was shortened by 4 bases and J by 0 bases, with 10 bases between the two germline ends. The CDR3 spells CASSYKGVAKNIQYF. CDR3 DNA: TGTGCCAGCAGTTATAAGGGAGTAGCCAAAAACATTCAGTACTTC.

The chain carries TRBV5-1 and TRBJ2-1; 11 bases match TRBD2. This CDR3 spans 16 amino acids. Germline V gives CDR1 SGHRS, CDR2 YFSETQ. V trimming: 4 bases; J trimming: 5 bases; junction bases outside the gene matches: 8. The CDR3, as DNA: TGCGCCAGCAGCCTCACCGGGACTAGCGGAGACAATGAGCAGTTCTTC. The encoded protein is CASSLTGTSGDNEQFF.

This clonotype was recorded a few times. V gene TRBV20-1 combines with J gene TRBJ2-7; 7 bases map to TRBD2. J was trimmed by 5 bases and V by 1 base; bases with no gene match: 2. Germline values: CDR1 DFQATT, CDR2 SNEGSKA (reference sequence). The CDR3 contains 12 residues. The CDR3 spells CSARGRENEQYF. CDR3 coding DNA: TGCAGTGCTAGAGGGCGGGAGAACGAGCAGTACTTC.

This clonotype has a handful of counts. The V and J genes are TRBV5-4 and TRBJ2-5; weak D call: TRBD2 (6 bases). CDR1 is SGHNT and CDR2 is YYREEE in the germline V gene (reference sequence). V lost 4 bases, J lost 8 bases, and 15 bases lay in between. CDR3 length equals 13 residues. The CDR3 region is CASSPGTLNTQYF. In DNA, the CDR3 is TGTGCCAGCAGCCCGGGGACTCTTAACACCCAGTACTTC.

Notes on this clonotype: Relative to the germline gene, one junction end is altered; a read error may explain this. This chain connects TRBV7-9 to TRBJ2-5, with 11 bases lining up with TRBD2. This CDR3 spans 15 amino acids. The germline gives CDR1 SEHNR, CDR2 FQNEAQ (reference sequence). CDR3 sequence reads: CASSSGTSGGETQCF. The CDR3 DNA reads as TGTGCCAGCAGCTCTGGGACTAGCGGAGGAGAGACCCAGTGCTTC.

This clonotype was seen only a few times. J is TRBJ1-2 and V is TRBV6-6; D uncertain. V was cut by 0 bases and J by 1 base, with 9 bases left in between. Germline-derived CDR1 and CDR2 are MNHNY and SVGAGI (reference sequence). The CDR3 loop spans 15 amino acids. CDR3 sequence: CASSYSKGINYGYTF. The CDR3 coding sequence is TGTGCCAGCAGTTACTCGAAGGGCATTAACTATGGCTACACCTTC.

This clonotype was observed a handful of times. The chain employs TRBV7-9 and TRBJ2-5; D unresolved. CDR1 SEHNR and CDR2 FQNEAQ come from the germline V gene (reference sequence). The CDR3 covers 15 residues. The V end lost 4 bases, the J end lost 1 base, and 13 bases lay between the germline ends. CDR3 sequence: CASSSIIGVQETQYF. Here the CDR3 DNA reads TGTGCCAGCAGCTCCATTATAGGTGTCCAAGAGACCCAGTACTTC.

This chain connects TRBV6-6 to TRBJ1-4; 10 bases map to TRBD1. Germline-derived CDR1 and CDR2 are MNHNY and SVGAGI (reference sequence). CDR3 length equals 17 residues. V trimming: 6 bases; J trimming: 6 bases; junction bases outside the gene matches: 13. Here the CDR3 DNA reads TGTGCCAGCAGCTCCAAACGGGACAGGGGACTTCATGAAAAACTGTTTTTT. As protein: CASSSKRDRGLHEKLFF.

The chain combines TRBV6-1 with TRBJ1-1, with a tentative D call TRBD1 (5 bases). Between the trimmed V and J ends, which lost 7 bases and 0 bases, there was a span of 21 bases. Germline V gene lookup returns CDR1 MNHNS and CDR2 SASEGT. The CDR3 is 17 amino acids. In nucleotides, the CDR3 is TGTGCCAGCACCACCATTCAGGGAACGAGGATGAACACTGAAGCTTTCTTT. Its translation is CASTTIQGTRMNTEAFF.

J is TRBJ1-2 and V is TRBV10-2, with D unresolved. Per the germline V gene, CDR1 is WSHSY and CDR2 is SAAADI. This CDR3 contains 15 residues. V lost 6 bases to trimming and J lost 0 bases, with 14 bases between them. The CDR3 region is CASSDRGRANYGYTF. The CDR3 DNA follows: TGCGCCAGCAGCGACCGAGGGCGAGCTAACTATGGCTACACCTTC.

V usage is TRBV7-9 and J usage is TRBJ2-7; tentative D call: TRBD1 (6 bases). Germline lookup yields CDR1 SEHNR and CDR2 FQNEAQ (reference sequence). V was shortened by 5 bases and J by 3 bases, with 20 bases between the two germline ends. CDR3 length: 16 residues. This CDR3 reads CASSHVLRTDNYEQYF. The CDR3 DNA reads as TGTGCCAGCAGCCACGTTTTGCGGACAGATAACTACGAGCAGTACTTC.

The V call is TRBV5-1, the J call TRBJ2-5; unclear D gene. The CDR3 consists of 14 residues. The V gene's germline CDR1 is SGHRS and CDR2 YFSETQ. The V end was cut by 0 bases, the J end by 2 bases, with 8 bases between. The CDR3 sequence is CASSLATAQETQYF. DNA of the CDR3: TGCGCCAGCAGCTTGGCGACGGCACAAGAGACCCAGTACTTC. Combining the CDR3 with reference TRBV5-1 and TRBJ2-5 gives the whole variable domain KAGVTQTPRYLIKTRGQQVTLSCSPISGHRSVSWYQQTPGQGLQFLFEYFSETQRNKGNFPGRFSGRQFSNSRSEMNVSTLELGDSALYLCASSLATAQETQYFGPGTRLLVL.

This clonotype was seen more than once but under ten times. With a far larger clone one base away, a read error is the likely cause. CDR3 in amino acids: CASNFQETQYF. The CDR3 DNA sequence: TGTGCCAGCAACTTCCAAGAGACCCAGTACTTC. The chain employs TRBV13 and TRBJ2-5; D is unclear. Germline loops: CDR1 PRHDT, CDR2 FYEKMQ (reference sequence). Trimming removed 7 bases at V and 1 base at J, with 4 bases between. The CDR3 has 11 residues.

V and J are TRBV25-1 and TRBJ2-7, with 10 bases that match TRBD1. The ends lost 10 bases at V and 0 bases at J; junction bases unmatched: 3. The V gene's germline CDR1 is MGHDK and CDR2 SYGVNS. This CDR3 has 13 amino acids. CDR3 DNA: TGTGCCACCCGGGACAGGGGCTCCTACGAGCAGTACTTC. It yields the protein CATRDRGSYEQYF.